The rows below give T cell receptor beta chains drawn from one sample of a study of a mutant IDH1 vaccine in newly diagnosed glioma. No antigens are known for them. TCRdb's copy holds only in-frame clones and misses some; the assay was immunoSEQ multiplex PCR. The sample gives around 40,000 clones, more than 60% of which show up once; 6.3% is in the top ten. The specimen comprised PBMCs, sampled from a glioma patient whose treatment included an IDH1 peptide vaccine. Receptors originate from a middle-aged woman with glioma. Some clones in this sample may be carry-over from other donors' samples. Both conserved end residues are part of each CDR3. D genes are given only for firm matches. The size of a clone is reported for some rows only, either as once, few or many, or as a class for expanded clones.

CDR3 DNA	CDR3 protein	D gene	clone size	J gene	V gene
TGTGCCATCAGGGCAGGGGATCTCACTGAAGCTTTCTTT	CAIRAGDLTEAFF	NA	NA	TRBJ1-1	TRBV10-3
TGCGCCAGCAGCTCCAGAGGGGAGACCCAGTACTTC	CASSSRGETQYF	NA	few	TRBJ2-5	TRBV5-1
TGTGCCAGTCTGGGGGTGGGGAACCGCAGGAATGGACAGCCCCAGCATTTT	CASLGVGNRRNGQPQHF	NA	NA	TRBJ1-5	TRBV19
TGTGCCAGTAGTACCTACATTGTCGGCTACACCTTC	CASSTYIVGYTF	NA	NA	TRBJ1-2	TRBV19
TGTGCCAGCAGACGTGTTGGGGGCACAGATACGCAGTATTTT	CASRRVGGTDTQYF	NA	NA	TRBJ2-3	TRBV9
TGCGCCAGCAGCTTTATGGTGGGCGAGCAGTACTTC	CASSFMVGEQYF	NA	NA	TRBJ2-7	TRBV5-1
TGCGCCAGCAAAACTAGCGGGGGGGCCTACGAGCAGTACTTC	CASKTSGGAYEQYF	TRBD2	once	TRBJ2-7	TRBV4-1
TGCGCCAGCAGCTTGCATGGTTTGCGGGGACAAGAGACCCAGTACTTC	CASSLHGLRGQETQYF	NA	few	TRBJ2-5	TRBV5-1
TGTGCCAGCACCGGACTTAACTATGGCTACACCTTC	CASTGLNYGYTF	NA	NA	TRBJ1-2	TRBV5-6
TGTGCCAGCAGCTTGGGACCTCTTTCCGGCGGTCAGCCCCAGCATTTT	CASSLGPLSGGQPQHF	NA	NA	TRBJ1-5	TRBV5-6
TGTGCCAGCAGCTTAGGGGCGTTGGGAGCTTTCTTT	CASSLGALGAFF	NA	few	TRBJ1-1	TRBV7-9
TGTGCCAGCAGAAAGGGGACAGATACGCAGTATTTT	CASRKGTDTQYF	NA	NA	TRBJ2-3	TRBV27
TGTGCCAGCAGGTCGGTACTCAGCAATAACGAGCAGTACTTC	CASRSVLSNNEQYF	NA	NA	TRBJ2-7	TRBV28
TGTGCCAGCTCATCGGTTAATTCACCCCTCCACTTT	CASSSVNSPLHF	NA	NA	TRBJ1-6	TRBV18
TGTGCCATCAGCGGGATGGGGACCTATGGCTACACCTTC	CAISGMGTYGYTF	NA	NA	TRBJ1-2	TRBV10-3
TGCGCCAGCAGCCAAGAATCAACGGGGGAGGATACGCAGTATTTT	CASSQESTGEDTQYF	NA	NA	TRBJ2-3	TRBV4-3
TGCGCCAGCAGCCAAGGGGCTGAGCAGTTCTTC	CASSQGAEQFF	NA	NA	TRBJ2-1	TRBV4-3
TGCGCCAGCAGCCCCTGGGGACAATTCCAAGAGACCCAGTACTTC	CASSPWGQFQETQYF	NA	medium-sized	TRBJ2-5	TRBV5-1
TGTGCCAGCAGCCTTTCCCCCGGGACAGAGCTCCACTTT	CASSLSPGTELHF	TRBD1	NA	TRBJ1-6	TRBV7-2
TGTGCCAGCAGCCCTTTGGGCGATGGCTACACCTTC	CASSPLGDGYTF	NA	NA	TRBJ1-2	TRBV6-1
TGCGCCAGCAGCTTTCTGCTCCCGGGACAAGAGGCCTACGAGCAGTACTTC	CASSFLLPGQEAYEQYF	NA	NA	TRBJ2-7	TRBV5-1
TGTGCCAGCAGCCGACCGGGACAGGGGAGCACTGAAGCTTTCTTT	CASSRPGQGSTEAFF	TRBD1	NA	TRBJ1-1	TRBV4-2
TGTGCCAGCAGCCCCAGGGTGCCCCGATATGGCTACACCTTC	CASSPRVPRYGYTF	NA	NA	TRBJ1-2	TRBV5-5
TGTGCCAGTAGTACAGACAGATCCACGCCCCAGCATTTT	CASSTDRSTPQHF	NA	few	TRBJ1-5	TRBV19
TGCGCCAGCAGCTTATCCCCGAAGAGAAACACTGAAGCTTTCTTT	CASSLSPKRNTEAFF	NA	NA	TRBJ1-1	TRBV5-1
TGTGCCAGCAGCCCAACAGGGGGGACTAGCACAGATACGCAGTATTTT	CASSPTGGTSTDTQYF	TRBD1	NA	TRBJ2-3	TRBV7-6
TGTGCCAGCAGCCAAGCTGGGGGGAGGACACAAGAGACCCAGTACTTC	CASSQAGGRTQETQYF	NA	NA	TRBJ2-5	TRBV4-2
TGTGCCAGCAGCCAAGGGGCAGGGGCACAGCCCCAGCATTTT	CASSQGAGAQPQHF	NA	NA	TRBJ1-5	TRBV4-2
TGTGCCAGCAGCTTAGTCACAGAGAACACTGAAGCTTTCTTT	CASSLVTENTEAFF	NA	NA	TRBJ1-1	TRBV7-8
TGTGCCAGCAGTTCCTATGCGACAGGCGGTGTAGGCAATCAGCCCCAGCATTTT	CASSSYATGGVGNQPQHF	NA	NA	TRBJ1-5	TRBV28
TGTGCCAGCAGTCCACGACAGAACACTGAAGCTTTCTTT	CASSPRQNTEAFF	NA	NA	TRBJ1-1	TRBV25-1
TGTGCCAGCAGACCCGGGCAAGCCTATTCACCCCTCCACTTT	CASRPGQAYSPLHF	NA	NA	TRBJ1-6	TRBV27
TGTGCCAGCAGACCCCGCTGGGGCTACGAGCAGTACTTC	CASRPRWGYEQYF	NA	NA	TRBJ2-7	TRBV7-8
TGTGCCACCAGCAGAGAGAGCGGGAGTGGTTACGAGCAGTACTTC	CATSRESGSGYEQYF	TRBD2	NA	TRBJ2-7	TRBV15
TGTGCCAGCAGCCGTAGGGAGTCGGGAGAGACCCAGTACTTC	CASSRRESGETQYF	NA	NA	TRBJ2-5	TRBV7-9
TGTGCCACAGACAGGAATCCTCAACAGTTATCTGGAAACACCATATATTTT	CATDRNPQQLSGNTIYF	NA	once	TRBJ1-3	TRBV15
TGTGCCAGCCGGTGGCAGGGGGATTCACCCCTCCACTTT	CASRWQGDSPLHF	TRBD1	NA	TRBJ1-6	TRBV6-1
TGTGCCAGCAGCTTAGCAGCGGGGGTGAGCAATCAGCCCCAGCATTTT	CASSLAAGVSNQPQHF	NA	few	TRBJ1-5	TRBV7-9
TGTGCCAGCAGTTTAGAGATTAGCGGTACCTACGAGCAGTACTTC	CASSLEISGTYEQYF	NA	NA	TRBJ2-7	TRBV7-9
TGTGCCAGTACGTCGAGACAGGGGGCGGGTGGTCAGCCCCAGCATTTT	CASTSRQGAGGQPQHF	TRBD1	NA	TRBJ1-5	TRBV19
TGCGCCAGCAGCTTGGCCCCGGGGGTGCCTTATTCACCCCTCCACTTT	CASSLAPGVPYSPLHF	NA	NA	TRBJ1-6	TRBV5-1
TGTGCCAGCAGCGGAGGGACTAGAACCGGGGAGCTGTTTTTT	CASSGGTRTGELFF	TRBD2	NA	TRBJ2-2	TRBV13
TGCGCCAGCAGCTTGAGATCAGATACGCAGTATTTT	CASSLRSDTQYF	NA	NA	TRBJ2-3	TRBV5-1
TGTGCCAGCAGCTACACGGACAGGGAGACCCAGTACTTC	CASSYTDRETQYF	TRBD1	NA	TRBJ2-5	TRBV7-9
TGTGCCAGCTCATCCAAAGCCGGGACAGGGGCCCCCAATGAGCAGTTCTTC	CASSSKAGTGAPNEQFF	TRBD1	NA	TRBJ2-1	TRBV18
TGCGCCAGCAGCCAAGAAACCCAGGAAGTTTCCTATGGCTACACCTTC	CASSQETQEVSYGYTF	NA	NA	TRBJ1-2	TRBV4-3
TGCGCCAGCAGCCAGACTGAGGGAGATACGCAGTATTTT	CASSQTEGDTQYF	NA	NA	TRBJ2-3	TRBV4-3
TGTGCTAGTGGTTTGGGGACATCGAACACTGAAGCTTTCTTT	CASGLGTSNTEAFF	NA	NA	TRBJ1-1	TRBV12-5
TGTGCCAGCCGCCTTCGACGCGACGAGCAGTACTTC	CASRLRRDEQYF	NA	NA	TRBJ2-7	TRBV2
TGCGCCAGCAGCTCCTCCGGGGGTACGCAGTATTTT	CASSSSGGTQYF	NA	NA	TRBJ2-3	TRBV5-1
TGTGCTAGCAGCGTTGCATACACAGATACGCAGTATTTT	CASSVAYTDTQYF	NA	NA	TRBJ2-3	TRBV7-7
TGTGCCAGCAGCCAAGATCCCCACAATGAGCAGTTCTTC	CASSQDPHNEQFF	NA	NA	TRBJ2-1	TRBV14
TGTGCCAGCAGCTTAGAGTGGGGGGGCGATGGCTACACCTTC	CASSLEWGGDGYTF	NA	NA	TRBJ1-2	TRBV7-2
TGTGCCAGCAGTTCCCCCCGACAGGGGGTCGCTGGCTACACCTTC	CASSSPRQGVAGYTF	TRBD1	NA	TRBJ1-2	TRBV27